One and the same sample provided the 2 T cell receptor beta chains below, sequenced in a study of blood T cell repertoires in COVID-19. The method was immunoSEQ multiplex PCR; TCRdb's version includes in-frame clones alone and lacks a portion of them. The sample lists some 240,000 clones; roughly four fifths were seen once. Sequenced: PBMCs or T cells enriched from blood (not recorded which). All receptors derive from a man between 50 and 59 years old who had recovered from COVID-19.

CDR3 DNA: TGTGCCAGCAGTAGTAGGAGGGGCGGCAATGAGCAGTTCTTC. Protein: CASSSRRGGNEQFF. The chain combines TRBV2 with TRBJ2-1; a possible D gene is TRBD2 (6 bases). Germline V CDR1 and CDR2: SNHLY, FYNNEI. This CDR3 spans 14 amino acids. The V end lost 5 bases, the J end lost 6 bases, and 14 bases lay between the germline ends.

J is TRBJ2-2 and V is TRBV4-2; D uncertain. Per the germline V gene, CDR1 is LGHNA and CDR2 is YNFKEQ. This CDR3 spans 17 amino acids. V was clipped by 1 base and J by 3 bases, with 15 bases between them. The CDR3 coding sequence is TGTGCCAGCAGCCAAGGCGTTGTACTTGCACACACCGGGGAGCTGTTTTTT. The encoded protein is CASSQGVVLAHTGELFF.